The sequence of this T cell receptor beta chain was determined in a study of shared clonotypes between healthy human individuals. The data were produced by immunoSEQ multiplex PCR, yet TCRdb's version contains in-frame clones alone and is incomplete. This table holds 2 million to 3 million clones, roughly 93% found once. Losses at the gene ends were 3 bases for V and 5 bases for J; bases not matched to a gene: 9. This CDR3 region has 16 residues. Germline V gene sequence: CDR1 LNHDA, CDR2 SQIVND (reference sequence). The material sequenced was naive CD4+ T cells from PBMCs. Regarding subset: CD45RA+ positively selected. This chain uses TRBV19 with TRBJ2-1; 8 bases align to TRBD2. The receptor's source is a man between 18 and 35 years old in good health. Some clones in this sample may be carry-over from other donors' samples. The CDR3 coding sequence is TGTGCCAGTAGTATTAGACCGGTAGCGGGGCACAATGAGCAGTTCTTC. Its translation is CASSIRPVAGHNEQFF.